This T cell receptor (beta chain) was identified during a study of blood T cells in healthy people across ages. With a J-beta primer mix and a sample-barcoded 5' primer, a second PCR ran about 6 to 11 cycles. MiXCR, applied by TCRdb to the 5' RACE reads, yields one record per CDR3 protein. The sample shows hundreds of thousands of distinct CDR3 sequences, approximately 52% of them seen only once. There are many counts of this clonotype. V shed 7 bases, J shed 11 bases, and the junction held 13 bases outside the gene matches. Germline assignment: CDR1 MNHEY and CDR2 SVGAGI. The CDR3 has 14 residues. V gene TRBV6-5 combines with J gene TRBJ2-1; the match to TRBD1 covers 8 bases. The receptor was derived from a woman older than 75 in good health. The sample consisted of blood. This CDR3 reads CASTFGQGWGQQFF. CDR3 in DNA: TGTGCCAGCACTTTCGGACAGGGTTGGGGCCAGCAGTTCTTC.